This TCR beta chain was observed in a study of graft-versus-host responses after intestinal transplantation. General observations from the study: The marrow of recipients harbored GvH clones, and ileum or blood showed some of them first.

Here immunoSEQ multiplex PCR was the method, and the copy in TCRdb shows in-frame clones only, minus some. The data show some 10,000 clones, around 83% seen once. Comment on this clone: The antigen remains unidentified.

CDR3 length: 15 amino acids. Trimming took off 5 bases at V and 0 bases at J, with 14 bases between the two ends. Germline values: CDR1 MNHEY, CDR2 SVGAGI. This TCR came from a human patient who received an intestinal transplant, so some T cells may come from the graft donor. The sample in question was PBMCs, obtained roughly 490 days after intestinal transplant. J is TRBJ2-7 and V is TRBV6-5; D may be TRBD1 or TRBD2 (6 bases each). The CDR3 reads CASSRGESGSYEQYF. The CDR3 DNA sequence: TGTGCCAGCAGTAGGGGGGAGTCGGGCTCCTACGAGCAGTACTTC.